A selection of T cell receptor beta chains follows, all from one sample in a study of long-term antiretroviral therapy in people with HIV. Profiled with immunoSEQ multiplex PCR; TCRdb holds only in-frame clones, not every one. The sample comprises some 18,000 clones, roughly 80% of which are singletons, and around 18% rests with the top ten. The specimen comprised unsorted PBMCs, sampled 0.6 years after starting antiretroviral therapy. Every receptor here comes from a woman aged 18-29 years with HIV. The CDR3 runs from the conserved cysteine through the conserved F or W. D genes are given only for firm matches. Clone size is stated in some rows and not others, as once, few, many or a class when expanded.

j_call: TRBJ1-2
clone_size: NA
d_call: NA
v_call: TRBV9
cdr3_aa: CASSASGGPLYGYTF
cdr3_nt: TGTGCCAGCAGCGCGTCCGGCGGGCCCCTCTATGGCTACACCTTC

j_call: TRBJ1-3
clone_size: NA
d_call: NA
v_call: TRBV11-2
cdr3_aa: CASRRWGGVGNTIYF
cdr3_nt: TGTGCCAGTAGAAGATGGGGGGGCGTCGGAAACACCATATATTTT

j_call: TRBJ2-5
clone_size: NA
d_call: TRBD1
v_call: TRBV6-6
cdr3_aa: CASSPQGAPIKTQYF
cdr3_nt: TGTGCCAGCAGTCCCCAGGGGGCGCCCATAAAGACCCAGTACTTC

j_call: TRBJ1-1
clone_size: NA
d_call: NA
v_call: TRBV7-9
cdr3_aa: CASSLTAEAFF
cdr3_nt: TGTGCCAGCAGCTTAACAGCCGAAGCTTTCTTT

j_call: TRBJ2-2
clone_size: NA
d_call: NA
v_call: TRBV6-5
cdr3_aa: CASRPLLNTGELFF
cdr3_nt: TGTGCCAGCAGGCCACTTCTGAACACCGGGGAGCTGTTTTTT

j_call: TRBJ2-7
clone_size: NA
d_call: TRBD1
v_call: TRBV18
cdr3_aa: CASSLQGAAYEQYF
cdr3_nt: TGTGCCAGCTCACTCCAGGGGGCCGCCTACGAGCAGTACTTC

j_call: TRBJ1-2
clone_size: NA
d_call: NA
v_call: TRBV7-9
cdr3_aa: CASSLDNWGYTF
cdr3_nt: TGTGCCAGCAGCTTAGACAACTGGGGCTACACCTTC

j_call: TRBJ2-1
clone_size: NA
d_call: TRBD1
v_call: TRBV5-4
cdr3_aa: CASRPGQGASYNEQFF
cdr3_nt: TGTGCCAGCAGGCCGGGACAGGGGGCATCCTACAATGAGCAGTTCTTC

j_call: TRBJ2-4
clone_size: NA
d_call: NA
v_call: TRBV13
cdr3_aa: CASSGVGIQYF
cdr3_nt: TGTGCCAGCAGCGGGGTTGGAATTCAGTACTTC

j_call: TRBJ1-1
clone_size: NA
d_call: TRBD1
v_call: TRBV4-2
cdr3_aa: CASSPDRGSTEAFF
cdr3_nt: TGTGCCAGCAGCCCCGACAGGGGTTCCACTGAAGCTTTCTTT

j_call: TRBJ2-7
clone_size: NA
d_call: NA
v_call: TRBV27
cdr3_aa: CASSLLGGGEQYF
cdr3_nt: TGTGCCAGCAGTTTACTCGGCGGTGGCGAGCAGTACTTC

j_call: TRBJ2-7
clone_size: NA
d_call: NA
v_call: TRBV2
cdr3_aa: CATGVVSSYEQYF
cdr3_nt: TGTGCCACGGGGGTCGTCTCCTCCTACGAGCAGTACTTC

j_call: TRBJ1-2
clone_size: once
d_call: NA
v_call: TRBV4-1
cdr3_aa: CASSQDIFGGIKDGYTF
cdr3_nt: TGCGCCAGCAGCCAAGATATTTTCGGAGGAATTAAGGATGGCTACACCTTC

j_call: TRBJ1-2
clone_size: few
d_call: TRBD1
v_call: TRBV19
cdr3_aa: CASSIQTGVGYGYTF
cdr3_nt: TGTGCCAGTAGTATACAGACAGGGGTCGGCTATGGCTACACCTTC

j_call: TRBJ2-7
clone_size: NA
d_call: NA
v_call: TRBV7-9
cdr3_aa: CASSLGQVGEQYF
cdr3_nt: TGTGCCAGCAGCTTAGGACAGGTTGGCGAGCAGTACTTC

j_call: TRBJ2-3
clone_size: NA
d_call: NA
v_call: TRBV6-5
cdr3_aa: CASSYFKVEGTQYF
cdr3_nt: TGTGCCAGCAGTTATTTCAAGGTGGAGGGGACGCAGTATTTT

j_call: TRBJ1-5
clone_size: NA
d_call: NA
v_call: TRBV10-3
cdr3_aa: CAIRTEPHQPQHF
cdr3_nt: TGTGCCATCAGGACAGAACCTCATCAGCCCCAGCATTTT

j_call: TRBJ1-2
clone_size: NA
d_call: TRBD1
v_call: TRBV29-1
cdr3_aa: CSAMPPGQGVYGYTF
cdr3_nt: TGCAGCGCCATGCCCCCGGGACAGGGGGTTTATGGCTACACCTTC

j_call: TRBJ1-1
clone_size: NA
d_call: NA
v_call: TRBV12-1
cdr3_aa: CASSPRQGGRTEAFF
cdr3_nt: TGTGCCAGCAGCCCCCGACAGGGGGGAAGGACTGAAGCTTTCTTT

j_call: TRBJ1-2
clone_size: NA
d_call: NA
v_call: TRBV30
cdr3_aa: CAWSPGGGGYTF
cdr3_nt: TGTGCCTGGAGCCCCGGGGGCGGCGGCTACACCTTC

j_call: TRBJ2-3
clone_size: once
d_call: TRBD1
v_call: TRBV7-3
cdr3_aa: CASSPTGDITDTQYF
cdr3_nt: TGTGCCAGCAGCCCGACAGGGGACATCACAGATACGCAGTATTTT

j_call: TRBJ2-1
clone_size: NA
d_call: NA
v_call: TRBV15
cdr3_aa: CATSRTLLTGSNEQFF
cdr3_nt: TGTGCCACCAGCAGAACCCTTTTAACAGGGAGCAATGAGCAGTTCTTC

j_call: TRBJ2-2
clone_size: NA
d_call: NA
v_call: TRBV7-6
cdr3_aa: CASSLEVSGGVAGELFF
cdr3_nt: TGTGCCAGCAGCTTAGAAGTTTCGGGGGGCGTGGCCGGGGAGCTGTTTTTT

j_call: TRBJ2-1
clone_size: NA
d_call: NA
v_call: TRBV7-6
cdr3_aa: CASSRGSEQFF
cdr3_nt: TGTGCCAGCAGCCGGGGCTCGGAGCAGTTCTTC

j_call: TRBJ2-2
clone_size: NA
d_call: TRBD2
v_call: TRBV4-2
cdr3_aa: CASSQGLAEQNTGELFF
cdr3_nt: TGTGCCAGCAGCCAGGGACTAGCGGAGCAAAACACCGGGGAGCTGTTTTTT

j_call: TRBJ1-1
clone_size: NA
d_call: NA
v_call: TRBV6-1
cdr3_aa: CASSEEGMMNTEAFF
cdr3_nt: TGTGCCAGCAGTGAGGAGGGTATGATGAACACTGAAGCTTTCTTT

j_call: TRBJ1-4
clone_size: NA
d_call: NA
v_call: TRBV4-3
cdr3_aa: CASSQDMVAGVATNEKLFF
cdr3_nt: TGCGCCAGCAGCCAAGACATGGTGGCAGGAGTTGCAACTAATGAAAAACTGTTTTTT

j_call: TRBJ2-1
clone_size: NA
d_call: TRBD2
v_call: TRBV5-6
cdr3_aa: CASGLSLTGGLNEQFF
cdr3_nt: TGTGCCAGCGGTCTTTCCCTGACGGGGGGACTCAATGAGCAGTTCTTC

j_call: TRBJ2-7
clone_size: NA
d_call: TRBD1
v_call: TRBV5-6
cdr3_aa: CASRFGTASYEQYF
cdr3_nt: TGTGCCAGCAGATTCGGGACAGCGTCCTACGAGCAGTACTTC

j_call: TRBJ1-2
clone_size: NA
d_call: TRBD1
v_call: TRBV9
cdr3_aa: CASSRDSPNYGYTF
cdr3_nt: TGTGCCAGCAGCCGGGACAGTCCTAACTATGGCTACACCTTC

j_call: TRBJ1-4
clone_size: NA
d_call: TRBD1
v_call: TRBV19
cdr3_aa: CASLGQAGATNEKLFF
cdr3_nt: TGTGCCAGCCTAGGACAGGCGGGGGCAACTAATGAAAAACTGTTTTTT

j_call: TRBJ1-5
clone_size: once
d_call: NA
v_call: TRBV18
cdr3_aa: CASSSGFNQPQHF
cdr3_nt: TGTGCCAGCTCGTCAGGGTTCAATCAGCCCCAGCATTTT

j_call: TRBJ2-3
clone_size: once
d_call: NA
v_call: TRBV18
cdr3_aa: CASSPQGPSTDTQYF
cdr3_nt: TGTGCCAGCTCACCACAGGGCCCTAGCACAGATACGCAGTATTTT

j_call: TRBJ2-7
clone_size: NA
d_call: NA
v_call: TRBV9
cdr3_aa: CASSTGSGQQYF
cdr3_nt: TGTGCCAGCTCGACCGGTAGTGGGCAGCAGTACTTC

j_call: TRBJ1-5
clone_size: NA
d_call: NA
v_call: TRBV9
cdr3_aa: CASSVGGNSNQPQHF
cdr3_nt: TGTGCCAGCAGCGTAGGGGGTAATAGCAATCAGCCCCAGCATTTT

j_call: TRBJ2-7
clone_size: NA
d_call: NA
v_call: TRBV29-1
cdr3_aa: CSVVRTWDRFYEQYF
cdr3_nt: TGCAGCGTTGTAAGAACTTGGGACCGATTCTACGAGCAGTACTTC

j_call: TRBJ1-1
clone_size: NA
d_call: NA
v_call: TRBV5-6
cdr3_aa: CASSLESGVEAFF
cdr3_nt: TGTGCCAGCAGCTTGGAGTCCGGGGTTGAAGCTTTCTTT

j_call: TRBJ2-6
clone_size: NA
d_call: NA
v_call: TRBV5-6
cdr3_aa: CASSWEQDVTGANVLTF
cdr3_nt: TGTGCCAGCAGCTGGGAACAGGACGTAACTGGGGCCAACGTCCTGACTTTC

j_call: TRBJ2-7
clone_size: NA
d_call: TRBD1
v_call: TRBV6-5
cdr3_aa: CASSHRGHHEQYF
cdr3_nt: TGTGCCAGCAGCCACAGGGGGCATCACGAGCAGTACTTC

j_call: TRBJ2-3
clone_size: NA
d_call: TRBD2
v_call: TRBV7-2
cdr3_aa: CASSAQGLEADTQYF
cdr3_nt: TGTGCCAGCAGCGCCCAAGGACTAGAGGCAGATACGCAGTATTTT

j_call: TRBJ2-5
clone_size: NA
d_call: NA
v_call: TRBV6-5
cdr3_aa: CASSYVPEETQYF
cdr3_nt: TGTGCCAGCAGTTATGTCCCCGAAGAGACCCAGTACTTC

j_call: TRBJ2-3
clone_size: NA
d_call: TRBD2
v_call: TRBV7-3
cdr3_aa: CASSLSSLAVDTQYF
cdr3_nt: TGTGCCAGCAGCTTATCCTCCCTAGCGGTAGATACGCAGTATTTT

j_call: TRBJ2-2
clone_size: NA
d_call: TRBD2
v_call: TRBV5-1
cdr3_aa: CASSLGLAEDTGELFF
cdr3_nt: TGCGCCAGCAGCTTGGGACTAGCGGAGGACACCGGGGAGCTGTTTTTT

j_call: TRBJ2-1
clone_size: NA
d_call: NA
v_call: TRBV9
cdr3_aa: CASNNGAGALGNEQFF
cdr3_nt: TGTGCCAGCAACAATGGGGCGGGGGCTCTCGGCAATGAGCAGTTCTTC

j_call: TRBJ2-2
clone_size: NA
d_call: NA
v_call: TRBV5-4
cdr3_aa: CASSLWDTGELFF
cdr3_nt: TGTGCCAGCAGCTTGTGGGACACCGGGGAGCTGTTTTTT

j_call: TRBJ2-7
clone_size: once
d_call: TRBD2
v_call: TRBV5-1
cdr3_aa: CASKEGLAGLEQYF
cdr3_nt: TGCGCCAGCAAGGAGGGACTAGCGGGACTTGAGCAGTACTTC

j_call: TRBJ2-1
clone_size: NA
d_call: NA
v_call: TRBV29-1
cdr3_aa: CSGWDPGIYNEQFF
cdr3_nt: TGCAGCGGTTGGGACCCGGGGATCTACAATGAGCAGTTCTTC

j_call: TRBJ2-1
clone_size: NA
d_call: TRBD2
v_call: TRBV5-1
cdr3_aa: CASSLPFVAGVGYNEQFF
cdr3_nt: TGCGCCAGCAGCTTGCCCTTTGTAGCGGGAGTGGGGTACAATGAGCAGTTCTTC

j_call: TRBJ2-1
clone_size: medium-sized
d_call: NA
v_call: TRBV2
cdr3_aa: CASSHNEQFF
cdr3_nt: TGTGCCAGCAGCCACAATGAGCAGTTCTTC

j_call: TRBJ1-2
clone_size: NA
d_call: NA
v_call: TRBV28
cdr3_aa: CASSLSGGGDGYTF
cdr3_nt: TGTGCCAGCAGTTTATCCGGAGGGGGTGATGGCTACACCTTC

j_call: TRBJ1-5
clone_size: once
d_call: NA
v_call: TRBV7-2
cdr3_aa: CASSPFNQPQHF
cdr3_nt: TGTGCCAGCAGTCCCTTCAATCAGCCCCAGCATTTT

j_call: TRBJ2-1
clone_size: NA
d_call: TRBD2
v_call: TRBV28
cdr3_aa: CASRRAGGVSSYNEQFF
cdr3_nt: TGTGCCAGTCGCCGGGCGGGAGGGGTTAGCTCCTACAATGAGCAGTTCTTC

j_call: TRBJ1-1
clone_size: NA
d_call: NA
v_call: TRBV19
cdr3_aa: CASTLSGAANTEAFF
cdr3_nt: TGTGCCAGTACCCTCTCAGGGGCGGCGAACACTGAAGCTTTCTTT

j_call: TRBJ1-4
clone_size: NA
d_call: NA
v_call: TRBV5-4
cdr3_aa: CASSLLGEKLFF
cdr3_nt: TGTGCCAGCAGCTTGCTGGGGGAAAAACTGTTTTTT

j_call: TRBJ2-7
clone_size: few
d_call: TRBD1
v_call: TRBV7-8
cdr3_aa: CASSRDRVEQYF
cdr3_nt: TGTGCCAGCAGCAGGGACAGGGTCGAGCAGTACTTC